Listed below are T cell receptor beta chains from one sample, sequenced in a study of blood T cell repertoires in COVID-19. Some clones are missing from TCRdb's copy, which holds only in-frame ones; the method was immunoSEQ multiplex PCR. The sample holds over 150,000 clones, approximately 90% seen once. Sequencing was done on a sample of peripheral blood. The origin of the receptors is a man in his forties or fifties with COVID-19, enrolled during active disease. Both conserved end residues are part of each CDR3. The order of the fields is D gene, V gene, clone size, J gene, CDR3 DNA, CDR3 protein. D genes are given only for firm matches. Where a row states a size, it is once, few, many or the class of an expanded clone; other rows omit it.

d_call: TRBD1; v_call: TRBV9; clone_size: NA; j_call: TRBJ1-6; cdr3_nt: TGTGCCAGCAGCGCGTACCCCGGGACAGGGATTTCACCCCTCCACTTT; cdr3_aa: CASSAYPGTGISPLHF
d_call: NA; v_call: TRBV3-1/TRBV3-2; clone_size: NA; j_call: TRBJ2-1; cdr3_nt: TGTGCCAGCAGCCACACACATCCCAAGGGGATTGAGCAGTTCTTC; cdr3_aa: CASSHTHPKGIEQFF
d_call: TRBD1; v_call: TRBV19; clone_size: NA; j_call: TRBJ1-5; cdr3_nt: TGTGCCAGTCAATCGGGGGACAGCGGCAATCAGCCCCAGCATTTT; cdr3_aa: CASQSGDSGNQPQHF
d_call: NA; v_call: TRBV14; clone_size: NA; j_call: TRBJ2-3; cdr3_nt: TGTGCCAGCAGCCACGCTACCGCAGGCCTGTATTTT; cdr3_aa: CASSHATAGLYF
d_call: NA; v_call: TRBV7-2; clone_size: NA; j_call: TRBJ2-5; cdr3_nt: TGTGCCAGCCGGCAACACTACACGTTAGAGACCCAGTACTTC; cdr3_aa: CASRQHYTLETQYF
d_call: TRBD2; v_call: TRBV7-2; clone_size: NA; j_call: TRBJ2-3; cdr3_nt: TGTGCCAGCAGCTTAGCGGCTACTAGCGGGGGGAGCACAGATACGCAGTATTTT; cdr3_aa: CASSLAATSGGSTDTQYF
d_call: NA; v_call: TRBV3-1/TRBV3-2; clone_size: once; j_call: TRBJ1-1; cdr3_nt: TGTGCCAGCAGCCAAGTTGGGAGTGGCGGGGGCAATACTGAAGCTTTCTTT; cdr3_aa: CASSQVGSGGGNTEAFF
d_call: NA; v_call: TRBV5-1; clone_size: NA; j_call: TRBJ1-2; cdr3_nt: TGCGCCAGCAGTGTGCGGCCCGGAGTTAGCTATGGCTACACCTTC; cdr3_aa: CASSVRPGVSYGYTF
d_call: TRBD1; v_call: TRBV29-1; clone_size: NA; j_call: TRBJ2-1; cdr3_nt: TGCAGCGCCCATGCCGGGACAGGGGGCGTAAATGAGCAGTTCTTC; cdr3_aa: CSAHAGTGGVNEQFF
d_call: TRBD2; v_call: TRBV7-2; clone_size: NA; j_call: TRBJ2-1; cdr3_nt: TGTGCCAGCAGCTTAGAGGTTTTCCTAGCGGGGCTCAATGAGCAGTTCTTC; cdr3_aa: CASSLEVFLAGLNEQFF
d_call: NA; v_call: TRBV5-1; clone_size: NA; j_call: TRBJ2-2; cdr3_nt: TGCGCCAGCAGCACCTCCAGGACTTCCACCGGGGAGCTGTTTTTT; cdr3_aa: CASSTSRTSTGELFF
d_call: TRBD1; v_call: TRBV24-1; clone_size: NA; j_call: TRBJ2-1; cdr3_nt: TGTGCCACCAAGACAGGGGAGAATGAGCAGTTCTTC; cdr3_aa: CATKTGENEQFF
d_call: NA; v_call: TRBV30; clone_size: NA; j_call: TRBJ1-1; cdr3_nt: TGTGCCTGGAGTGTTAGGAGGGACACTGAAGCTTTCTTT; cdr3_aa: CAWSVRRDTEAFF
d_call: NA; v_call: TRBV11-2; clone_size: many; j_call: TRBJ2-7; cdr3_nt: TGTGCCAGCAGCTTAGATCCTAGTTCGTTAGGCTACGAGCAGTACTTC; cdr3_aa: CASSLDPSSLGYEQYF
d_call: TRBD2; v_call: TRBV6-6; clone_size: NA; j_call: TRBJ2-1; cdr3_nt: TGTGCCAGCAGTCGACCCCGACTAGCGGGGGCTAATGAGCAGTTCTTC; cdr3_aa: CASSRPRLAGANEQFF
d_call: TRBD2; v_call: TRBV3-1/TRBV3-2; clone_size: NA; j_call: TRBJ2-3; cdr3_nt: TGTGCCAGCAGCCAAGTGGCGGGAGGGCGAGTAGATACGCAGTATTTT; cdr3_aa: CASSQVAGGRVDTQYF
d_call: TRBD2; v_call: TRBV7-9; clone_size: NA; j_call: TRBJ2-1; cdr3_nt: TGTGCCAGCAGCCGACTAGCGGGAGGGATCTACAATGAGCAGTTCTTC; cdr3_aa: CASSRLAGGIYNEQFF
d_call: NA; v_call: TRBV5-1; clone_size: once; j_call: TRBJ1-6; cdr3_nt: TGCGCCAGCAGCTTGGGTGGGACTTCTGTAAAGGGATATAATTCACCCCTCCACTTT; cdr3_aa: CASSLGGTSVKGYNSPLHF
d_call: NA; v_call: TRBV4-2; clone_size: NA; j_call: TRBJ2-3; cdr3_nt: TGTGCCAGCAGCCAAGAAAAGGGCCGAGGGGATACGCAGTATTTT; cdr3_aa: CASSQEKGRGDTQYF
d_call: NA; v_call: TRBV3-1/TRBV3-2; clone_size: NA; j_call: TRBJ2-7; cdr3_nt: TGTGCCAGCAGCCAAGCTACAGGGCCTACCTACGAGCAGTACTTC; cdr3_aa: CASSQATGPTYEQYF
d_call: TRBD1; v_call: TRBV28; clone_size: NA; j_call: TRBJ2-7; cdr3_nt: TGTGCCAGCAGTTTTATTACGACAGGGGCAGACGAGCAGTACTTC; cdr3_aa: CASSFITTGADEQYF
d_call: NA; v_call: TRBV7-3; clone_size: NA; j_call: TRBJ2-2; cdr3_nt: TGTGCCAGCAGCGACCGGGACATATTTGCGAAAACCGGGGAGCTGTTTTTT; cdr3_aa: CASSDRDIFAKTGELFF
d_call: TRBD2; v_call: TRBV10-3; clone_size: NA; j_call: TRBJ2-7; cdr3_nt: TGTGCCATCAAAAGAGCGGGGCAGAGCTCCTACGAGCAGTACTTC; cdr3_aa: CAIKRAGQSSYEQYF
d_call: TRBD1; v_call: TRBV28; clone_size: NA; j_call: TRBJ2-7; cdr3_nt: TGTGCCAGCCAGTTGGGGGACAGATCCTACGAGCAGTACTTC; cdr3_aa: CASQLGDRSYEQYF
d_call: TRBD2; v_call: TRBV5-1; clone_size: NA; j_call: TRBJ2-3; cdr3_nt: TGCGCCAGCAGCCTCGGGACTAGCGGGAGGGCAGATACGCAGTATTTT; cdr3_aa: CASSLGTSGRADTQYF